This paragraph covers one T cell receptor (beta chain) sequence. The antigen is undetermined. The CDR3 is 15 amino acids. V lost 6 bases and J 4 bases, leaving 19 bases between the germline ends. The germline CDR1 and CDR2 sequences are SNHLY and FYNNEI. This record comes from a study of CD8 T cells in Susac syndrome. Whole-study findings and limits: As acknowledged by the study, its TCR sequencing and HLA analysis included a relatively small number of individuals.

Reverse transcription of 0.5 to 1 ug RNA was carried out with random hexamers. Amplification of TCR beta CDR3 was carried out by immunoSEQ multiplex PCR, which covered 54 Vbeta and 13 Jbeta segments. From the immunoSEQ multiplex PCR reads, TCRdb called clonotypes with MiXCR, one entry per CDR3 protein. The sample includes 150,000 to 200,000 distinct CDR3 sequences, around nine tenths of them seen just once. The sequenced sample was CD4+ T cells from PBMCs. This clonotype was sampled from a human donor with Susac syndrome. The chain joins TRBV2 to TRBJ2-7; D could derive from TRBD1 or TRBD2 (6 bases each). This CDR3 reads CASRRDWEGGYEQYF. The CDR3 nucleotides are TGTGCCAGCAGGAGGGACTGGGAAGGGGGGTACGAGCAGTACTTC.